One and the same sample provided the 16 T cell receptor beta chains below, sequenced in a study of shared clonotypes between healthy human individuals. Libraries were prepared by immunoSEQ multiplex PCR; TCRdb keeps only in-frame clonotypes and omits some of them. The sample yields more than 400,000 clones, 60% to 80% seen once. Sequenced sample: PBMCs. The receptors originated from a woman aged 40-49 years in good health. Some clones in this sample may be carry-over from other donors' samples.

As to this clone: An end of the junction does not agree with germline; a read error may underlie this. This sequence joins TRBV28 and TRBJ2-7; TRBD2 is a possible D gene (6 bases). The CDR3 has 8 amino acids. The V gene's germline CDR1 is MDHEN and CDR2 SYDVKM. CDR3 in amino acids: CASRRGGF. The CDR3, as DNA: TGTGCCAGCAGGCGGGGCGGCTTC. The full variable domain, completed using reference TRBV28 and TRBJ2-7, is DVKVTQSSRYLVKRTGEKVFLECVQDMDHENMFWYRQDPGLGLRLIYFSYDVKMKEKGDIPEGYSVSREKKERFSLILESASTNQTSMYLCASRRGGFGPGTRLTVT.

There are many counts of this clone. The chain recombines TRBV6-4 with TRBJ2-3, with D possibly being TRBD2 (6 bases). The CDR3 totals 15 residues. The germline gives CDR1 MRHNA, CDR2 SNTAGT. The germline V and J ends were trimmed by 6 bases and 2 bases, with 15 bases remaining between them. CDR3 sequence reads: CASSSGDGHTDTQYF. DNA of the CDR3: TGTGCCAGCAGCTCGGGGGACGGACACACAGATACGCAGTATTTT.

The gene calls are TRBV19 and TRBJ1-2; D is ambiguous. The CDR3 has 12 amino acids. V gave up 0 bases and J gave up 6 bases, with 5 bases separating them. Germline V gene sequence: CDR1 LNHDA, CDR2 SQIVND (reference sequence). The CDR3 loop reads CASSIDLNGYTF. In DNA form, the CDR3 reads TGTGCCAGTAGTATAGATCTGAATGGCTACACCTTC. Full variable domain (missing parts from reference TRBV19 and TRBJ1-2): DGGITQSPKYLFRKEGQNVTLSCEQNLNHDAMYWYRQDPGQGLRLIYYSQIVNDFQKGDIAEGYSVSREKKESFPLTVTSAQKNPTAFYLCASSIDLNGYTFGSGTRLTVV.

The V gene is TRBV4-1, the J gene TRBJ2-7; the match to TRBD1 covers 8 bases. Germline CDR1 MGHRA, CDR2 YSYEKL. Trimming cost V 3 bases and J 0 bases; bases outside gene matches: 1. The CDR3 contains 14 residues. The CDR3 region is CASSQGQVSYEQYF. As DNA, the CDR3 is TGCGCCAGCAGCCAGGGACAGGTCTCCTACGAGCAGTACTTC.

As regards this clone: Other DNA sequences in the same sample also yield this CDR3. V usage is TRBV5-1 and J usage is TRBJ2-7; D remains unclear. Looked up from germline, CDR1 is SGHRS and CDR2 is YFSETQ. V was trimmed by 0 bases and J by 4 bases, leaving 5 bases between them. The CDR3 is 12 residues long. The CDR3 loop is CASSLGGYEQYF. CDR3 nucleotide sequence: TGCGCCAGCAGCTTGGGGGGTTACGAGCAGTACTTC. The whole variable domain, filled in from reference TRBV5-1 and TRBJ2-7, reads KAGVTQTPRYLIKTRGQQVTLSCSPISGHRSVSWYQQTPGQGLQFLFEYFSETQRNKGNFPGRFSGRQFSNSRSEMNVSTLELGDSALYLCASSLGGYEQYFGPGTRLTVT.

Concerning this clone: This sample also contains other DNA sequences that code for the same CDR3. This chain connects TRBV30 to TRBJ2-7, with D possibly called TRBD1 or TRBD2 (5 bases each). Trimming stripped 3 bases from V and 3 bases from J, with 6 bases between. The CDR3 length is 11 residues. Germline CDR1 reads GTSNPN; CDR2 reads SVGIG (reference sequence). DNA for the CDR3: TGTGCCTGGAGGGGGGTCTACGAGCAGTACTTC. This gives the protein CAWRGVYEQYF.

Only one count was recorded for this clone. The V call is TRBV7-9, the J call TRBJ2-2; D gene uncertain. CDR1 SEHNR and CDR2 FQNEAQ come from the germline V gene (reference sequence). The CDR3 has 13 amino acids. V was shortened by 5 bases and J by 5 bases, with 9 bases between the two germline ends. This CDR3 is CASSARETGELFF. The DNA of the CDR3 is TGTGCCAGCAGCGCAAGAGAGACCGGGGAGCTGTTTTTT. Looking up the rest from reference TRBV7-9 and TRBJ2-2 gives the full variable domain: DTGVSQNPRHKITKRGQNVTFRCDPISEHNRLYWYRQTLGQGPEFLTYFQNEAQLEKSRLLSDRFSAERPKGSFSTLEIQRTEQGDSAMYLCASSARETGELFFGEGSRLTVL.

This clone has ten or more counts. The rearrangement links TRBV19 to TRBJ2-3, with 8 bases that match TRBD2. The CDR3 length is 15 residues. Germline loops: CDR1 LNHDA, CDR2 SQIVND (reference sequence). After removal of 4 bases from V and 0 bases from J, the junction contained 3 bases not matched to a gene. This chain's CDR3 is CASSTLAASTDTQYF. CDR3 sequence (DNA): TGTGCCAGTAGTACACTAGCGGCTAGCACAGATACGCAGTATTTT.

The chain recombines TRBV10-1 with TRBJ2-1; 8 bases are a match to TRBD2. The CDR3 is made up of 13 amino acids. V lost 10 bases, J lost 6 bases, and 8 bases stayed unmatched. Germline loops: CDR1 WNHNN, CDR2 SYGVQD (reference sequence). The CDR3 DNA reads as TGCGCCACCGAGCGGGAGAGATGCAATGAGCAGTTCTTC. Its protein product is CATERERCNEQFF.

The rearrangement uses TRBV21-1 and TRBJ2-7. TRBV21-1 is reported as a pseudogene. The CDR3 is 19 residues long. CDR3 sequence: CASTISGDWGLRHSYEQYF. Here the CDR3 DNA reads TGTGCCAGCACCATCTCCGGCGATTGGGGTCTCCGGCACTCCTACGAGCAGTACTTC.

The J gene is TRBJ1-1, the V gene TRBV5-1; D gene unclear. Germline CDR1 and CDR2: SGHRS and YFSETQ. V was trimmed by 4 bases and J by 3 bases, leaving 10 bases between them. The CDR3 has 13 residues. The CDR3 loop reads CASSVDGYTEAFF. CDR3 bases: TGCGCCAGCAGCGTGGACGGATACACTGAAGCTTTCTTT.

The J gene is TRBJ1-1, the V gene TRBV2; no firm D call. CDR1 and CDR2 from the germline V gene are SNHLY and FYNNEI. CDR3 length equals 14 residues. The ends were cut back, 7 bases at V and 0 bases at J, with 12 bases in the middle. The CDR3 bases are TGTGCCAGCACCCCAGGTTGGCTGAACACTGAAGCTTTCTTT. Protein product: CASTPGWLNTEAFF.

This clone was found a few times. This chain's CDR3 is CASSLFDRVNTEAFF. In nucleotides, the CDR3 is TGTGCCAGCAGTTTATTCGACAGGGTGAACACTGAAGCTTTCTTT. The V gene is TRBV28, the J gene TRBJ1-1, with 7 bases fitting TRBD1. V shed 1 base and J 0 bases; nucleotides not matched to a gene: 2. The CDR3 loop spans 15 amino acids. From germline, CDR1 is MDHEN and CDR2 SYDVKM. Combining the CDR3 with reference TRBV28 and TRBJ1-1 gives the whole variable domain DVKVTQSSRYLVKRTGEKVFLECVQDMDHENMFWYRQDPGLGLRLIYFSYDVKMKEKGDIPEGYSVSREKKERFSLILESASTNQTSMYLCASSLFDRVNTEAFFGQGTRLTVV.

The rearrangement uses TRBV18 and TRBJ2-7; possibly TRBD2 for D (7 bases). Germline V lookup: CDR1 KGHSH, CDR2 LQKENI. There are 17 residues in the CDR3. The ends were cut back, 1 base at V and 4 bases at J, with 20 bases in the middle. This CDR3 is CASSPQQGGGERYEQYF. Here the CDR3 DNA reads TGTGCCAGCTCACCACAGCAAGGGGGAGGGGAAAGGTACGAGCAGTACTTC.

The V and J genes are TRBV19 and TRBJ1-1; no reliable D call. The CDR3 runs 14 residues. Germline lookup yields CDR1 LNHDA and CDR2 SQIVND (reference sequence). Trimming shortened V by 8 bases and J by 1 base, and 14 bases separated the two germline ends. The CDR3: CASGVTGANTEAFF. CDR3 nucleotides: TGTGCCAGTGGTGTCACGGGAGCGAACACTGAAGCTTTCTTT.

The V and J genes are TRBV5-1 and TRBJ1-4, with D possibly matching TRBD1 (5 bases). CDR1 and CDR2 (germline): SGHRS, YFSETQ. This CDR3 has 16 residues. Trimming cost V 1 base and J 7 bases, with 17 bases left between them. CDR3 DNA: TGCGCCAGCAGCTTGAGTTTGTGGGGGGAGACTGAAAAACTGTTTTTT. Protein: CASSLSLWGETEKLFF.